Listed below are T cell receptor beta chains from one sample, sequenced in a study of CD8+CD57+ T cells in acquired aplastic anemia. A single record per CDR3 protein comes from TCRdb applying MiXCR to the reads. The sample includes about 180,000 distinct CDR3 sequences, less than 50% of them seen just once. Sequencing used sorted CD4+, CD8+, or CD8+CD57+ T cells (not recorded which) from PBMCs. These receptors were taken from a human donor with aplastic anemia. CDR3s include the opening cysteine and the closing phenylalanine or tryptophan. A D gene is named only where the DNA matches it firmly. Clone size is stated in some rows and not others, as once, few, many or a class when expanded.

j_gene: TRBJ1-1; abundance: many; v_gene: TRBV20-1; d_gene: NA; CDR3aa: CSARGPTDPYTEAFF; CDR3nt: TGCAGTGCTAGAGGGCCAACGGACCCCTACACTGAAGCTTTCTTT
j_gene: TRBJ1-5; abundance: NA; v_gene: TRBV18; d_gene: NA; CDR3aa: CASSPSGNQPQHF; CDR3nt: TGTGCCAGCTCACCAAGCGGCAATCAGCCCCAGCATTTT
j_gene: TRBJ1-2; abundance: NA; v_gene: TRBV11-2; d_gene: TRBD1; CDR3aa: CASSSPRQGGGYTF; CDR3nt: TGTGCCAGCAGCTCGCCACGACAGGGAGGTGGCTACACCTTC
j_gene: TRBJ2-7; abundance: NA; v_gene: TRBV20-1; d_gene: NA; CDR3aa: CSARETGLSSYEQYF; CDR3nt: TGCAGTGCTAGAGAGACCGGGCTTAGCTCCTACGAGCAGTACTTC
j_gene: TRBJ1-2; abundance: NA; v_gene: TRBV2; d_gene: NA; CDR3aa: CASSGGQEALYGYTF; CDR3nt: TGTGCCAGCAGTGGGGGGCAAGAGGCCTTATATGGCTACACCTTC
j_gene: TRBJ1-2; abundance: NA; v_gene: TRBV19; d_gene: TRBD1; CDR3aa: CASSSRDRVLHYGYTF; CDR3nt: TGTGCCAGTAGTAGCCGGGACAGGGTGCTCCACTATGGCTACACCTTC
j_gene: TRBJ2-1; abundance: once; v_gene: TRBV7-2; d_gene: NA; CDR3aa: CASSRTGNEQFF; CDR3nt: TGTGCCAGCAGCCGAACAGGGAATGAGCAGTTCTTC
j_gene: TRBJ1-6; abundance: few; v_gene: TRBV7-3; d_gene: TRBD1; CDR3aa: CASSKGQPNSPLHF; CDR3nt: TGTGCCAGCAGCAAGGGACAGCCGAACTCACCCCTCCACTTT
j_gene: TRBJ2-5; abundance: few; v_gene: TRBV24-1; d_gene: TRBD1; CDR3aa: CATSDQTGAQETQYF; CDR3nt: TGTGCCACCAGTGACCAGACAGGGGCCCAAGAGACCCAGTACTTC
j_gene: TRBJ2-7; abundance: few; v_gene: TRBV14; d_gene: NA; CDR3aa: CASSPTGYNEQYF; CDR3nt: TGTGCCAGCAGCCCGACGGGTTACAACGAGCAGTACTTC
j_gene: TRBJ1-4; abundance: NA; v_gene: TRBV6-2/TRBV6-3; d_gene: NA; CDR3aa: CASSYTGGNEKLFF; CDR3nt: TGTGCCAGCAGTTACACGGGGGGTAACGAAAAACTGTTTTTT
j_gene: TRBJ2-7; abundance: many; v_gene: TRBV7-2; d_gene: NA; CDR3aa: CASSMTVAYEQYF; CDR3nt: TGTGCCAGCAGCATGACCGTCGCCTACGAGCAGTACTTC
j_gene: TRBJ2-7; abundance: many; v_gene: TRBV5-8; d_gene: NA; CDR3aa: CASSLGGQAIYEQYF; CDR3nt: TGTGCCAGCAGCTTGGGGGGACAAGCTATCTACGAGCAGTACTTC
j_gene: TRBJ2-2; abundance: many; v_gene: TRBV11-2; d_gene: NA; CDR3aa: CASSNVRGALWDTGELFF; CDR3nt: TGTGCCAGCAGCAACGTAAGGGGGGCCCTCTGGGACACCGGGGAGCTGTTTTTT
j_gene: TRBJ1-5; abundance: NA; v_gene: TRBV7-6; d_gene: NA; CDR3aa: CASSPLSNSNQPQHF; CDR3nt: TGTGCCAGCAGCCCCCTATCGAATAGCAATCAGCCCCAGCATTTT
j_gene: TRBJ1-1; abundance: many; v_gene: TRBV7-2; d_gene: NA; CDR3aa: CASSLELPREAFF; CDR3nt: TGTGCCAGCAGCTTAGAGCTACCAAGAGAAGCTTTCTTT
j_gene: TRBJ2-1; abundance: NA; v_gene: TRBV7-3; d_gene: NA; CDR3aa: CASSIGTRDNEQFF; CDR3nt: TGTGCCAGCAGCATCGGGACAAGAGACAATGAGCAGTTCTTC
j_gene: TRBJ1-3; abundance: many; v_gene: TRBV5-5; d_gene: TRBD1; CDR3aa: CASSVGQFFSGNTIYF; CDR3nt: TGTGCCAGCAGCGTGGGACAGTTCTTCTCTGGAAACACCATATATTTT
j_gene: TRBJ2-7; abundance: many; v_gene: TRBV20-1; d_gene: TRBD2; CDR3aa: CSPRGAGGFLEQYF; CDR3nt: TGCAGTCCCCGTGGGGCGGGAGGGTTTCTCGAGCAGTACTTC
j_gene: TRBJ1-2; abundance: few; v_gene: TRBV10-3; d_gene: NA; CDR3aa: CAISEPRTRYGYTF; CDR3nt: TGTGCCATCAGTGAGCCTCGGACCCGCTATGGCTACACCTTC
j_gene: TRBJ2-7; abundance: NA; v_gene: TRBV6-1; d_gene: NA; CDR3aa: CASRTTDRTETYEQYF; CDR3nt: TGTGCCAGCAGAACCACCGACAGGACGGAAACCTACGAGCAGTACTTC
j_gene: TRBJ1-2; abundance: NA; v_gene: TRBV19; d_gene: NA; CDR3aa: CASRSGISDYGNTF; CDR3nt: TGTGCCAGTAGGTCGGGGATTTCTGACTATGGCAACACCTTC
j_gene: TRBJ2-3; abundance: once; v_gene: TRBV25-1; d_gene: NA; CDR3aa: CASSPRPGGRRADTQYF; CDR3nt: TGTGCCAGCAGCCCTAGACCCGGGGGCAGGAGGGCAGATACGCAGTATTTT
j_gene: TRBJ2-7; abundance: few; v_gene: TRBV25-1; d_gene: TRBD1; CDR3aa: CASSEPGRDRGYEQYF; CDR3nt: TGTGCCAGCAGTGAGCCCGGCCGGGACAGGGGCTACGAGCAGTACTTC
j_gene: TRBJ1-5; abundance: many; v_gene: TRBV7-2; d_gene: NA; CDR3aa: CASSFLIGNQPQHF; CDR3nt: TGTGCCAGCAGCTTTTTGATAGGGAATCAGCCCCAGCATTTT
j_gene: TRBJ1-6; abundance: few; v_gene: TRBV7-2; d_gene: NA; CDR3aa: CASSFGPNSPLHF; CDR3nt: TGTGCCAGCAGCTTCGGACCGAATTCACCCCTCCACTTT
j_gene: TRBJ1-6; abundance: NA; v_gene: TRBV9; d_gene: TRBD1; CDR3aa: CASSYSGDSNSPLHF; CDR3nt: TGTGCCAGCAGCTACTCCGGGGACAGCAATTCACCCCTCCACTTT
j_gene: TRBJ2-7; abundance: NA; v_gene: TRBV19; d_gene: NA; CDR3aa: CASSTPWGYEQYF; CDR3nt: TGTGCCAGTAGTACGCCTTGGGGGTACGAGCAGTACTTC
j_gene: TRBJ2-7; abundance: NA; v_gene: TRBV15; d_gene: TRBD2; CDR3aa: CATSRVTSGNHEQYF; CDR3nt: TGTGCCACCAGCAGAGTGACTAGCGGGAACCACGAGCAGTACTTC
j_gene: TRBJ1-6; abundance: NA; v_gene: TRBV12-3/TRBV12-4; d_gene: NA; CDR3aa: CASSFEGVGSPLHF; CDR3nt: TGTGCCAGCAGTTTTGAAGGGGTAGGTTCACCCCTCCACTTT
j_gene: TRBJ2-3; abundance: NA; v_gene: TRBV10-1; d_gene: NA; CDR3aa: CASSDPATDTQYF; CDR3nt: TGCGCCAGCAGTGACCCGGCCACAGATACGCAGTATTTT
j_gene: TRBJ2-3; abundance: NA; v_gene: TRBV19; d_gene: NA; CDR3aa: CASSRQEVTDTQYF; CDR3nt: TGTGCCAGTAGCCGACAGGAGGTCACAGATACGCAGTATTTT
j_gene: TRBJ1-2; abundance: many; v_gene: TRBV25-1; d_gene: NA; CDR3aa: CASSAGGGGYTF; CDR3nt: TGTGCCAGCAGCGCCGGGGGGGGCGGCTACACCTTC
j_gene: TRBJ2-5; abundance: few; v_gene: TRBV12-3/TRBV12-4; d_gene: TRBD1; CDR3aa: CAISGTGGGTQYF; CDR3nt: TGTGCCATCAGCGGGACAGGGGGGGGGACCCAGTACTTC
j_gene: TRBJ1-1; abundance: many; v_gene: TRBV11-2; d_gene: NA; CDR3aa: CASRAYGLFEGGRTEAFF; CDR3nt: TGTGCCAGCAGAGCTTATGGGTTATTTGAGGGGGGCCGGACTGAAGCTTTCTTT
j_gene: TRBJ2-7; abundance: NA; v_gene: TRBV5-1; d_gene: TRBD2; CDR3aa: CASSLGRGGPSEQYF; CDR3nt: TGCGCCAGCAGCTTGGGTCGGGGGGGGCCCTCCGAGCAGTACTTC
j_gene: TRBJ2-5; abundance: NA; v_gene: TRBV19; d_gene: TRBD2; CDR3aa: CASSGRLAGRQETQYF; CDR3nt: TGTGCCAGTAGTGGGAGACTAGCGGGGAGGCAAGAGACCCAGTACTTC
j_gene: TRBJ2-5; abundance: many; v_gene: TRBV20-1; d_gene: TRBD2; CDR3aa: CSARDGTSGRGTQYF; CDR3nt: TGCAGTGCTAGAGATGGGACTAGCGGGAGGGGGACCCAGTACTTC
j_gene: TRBJ2-1; abundance: NA; v_gene: TRBV24-1; d_gene: NA; CDR3aa: CATGRSGGNEQFF; CDR3nt: TGTGCCACCGGCAGATCAGGAGGCAATGAGCAGTTCTTC
j_gene: TRBJ1-1; abundance: few; v_gene: TRBV5-1; d_gene: NA; CDR3aa: CASSRHEPRTEAFF; CDR3nt: TGCGCCAGCAGTAGACACGAGCCAAGGACTGAAGCTTTCTTT
j_gene: TRBJ2-7; abundance: NA; v_gene: TRBV14; d_gene: NA; CDR3aa: CASSPIRPGEQYF; CDR3nt: TGTGCCAGCAGCCCAATTCGCCCCGGCGAGCAGTACTTC
j_gene: TRBJ1-2; abundance: many; v_gene: TRBV12-3/TRBV12-4; d_gene: NA; CDR3aa: CASSPGVGGPNYGYTF; CDR3nt: TGTGCCAGCAGTCCAGGCGTTGGTGGGCCTAACTATGGCTACACCTTC
j_gene: TRBJ2-7; abundance: NA; v_gene: TRBV24-1; d_gene: NA; CDR3aa: CATSDPRTPTYEQYF; CDR3nt: TGTGCCACCAGTGACCCCCGGACTCCAACCTACGAGCAGTACTTC
j_gene: TRBJ2-7; abundance: many; v_gene: TRBV5-1; d_gene: TRBD1; CDR3aa: CASSEGQGASYEQYF; CDR3nt: TGCGCCAGCAGCGAGGGACAGGGGGCATCCTACGAGCAGTACTTC
j_gene: TRBJ2-5; abundance: NA; v_gene: TRBV20-1; d_gene: NA; CDR3aa: CSALPLRAQGETQYF; CDR3nt: TGCAGTGCCCTGCCCCTCCGGGCCCAAGGGGAGACCCAGTACTTC
j_gene: TRBJ2-5; abundance: few; v_gene: TRBV5-1; d_gene: TRBD2; CDR3aa: CASSSSGLAGKETQYF; CDR3nt: TGCGCCAGCAGCTCCTCGGGACTAGCGGGAAAAGAGACCCAGTACTTC
j_gene: TRBJ1-6; abundance: few; v_gene: TRBV2; d_gene: NA; CDR3aa: CASSGADLPLHF; CDR3nt: TGTGCCAGCAGTGGGGCTGATCTACCCCTCCACTTT
j_gene: TRBJ1-2; abundance: NA; v_gene: TRBV6-1; d_gene: NA; CDR3aa: CASSEGTEYGYTF; CDR3nt: TGTGCCAGCAGTGAAGGGACAGAGTATGGCTACACCTTC
j_gene: TRBJ2-1; abundance: many; v_gene: TRBV24-1; d_gene: NA; CDR3aa: CATSDAPGHEQFF; CDR3nt: TGTGCCACCAGTGATGCCCCGGGTCATGAGCAGTTCTTC
j_gene: TRBJ2-3; abundance: many; v_gene: TRBV12-3/TRBV12-4; d_gene: TRBD1; CDR3aa: CASRKQGVTDTQYF; CDR3nt: TGTGCCAGCAGGAAACAGGGGGTCACAGATACGCAGTATTTT
j_gene: TRBJ1-5; abundance: once; v_gene: TRBV20-1; d_gene: NA; CDR3aa: CSASQGGNQPQHF; CDR3nt: TGCAGTGCTAGTCAGGGCGGCAATCAGCCCCAGCATTTT
j_gene: TRBJ1-5; abundance: NA; v_gene: TRBV2; d_gene: NA; CDR3aa: CASSARQSNQPQHF; CDR3nt: TGTGCCAGCAGTGCCCGACAGAGCAATCAGCCCCAGCATTTT
j_gene: TRBJ2-5; abundance: NA; v_gene: TRBV10-2; d_gene: NA; CDR3aa: CASSEPGLQETQCF; CDR3nt: TGCGCCAGCAGTGAGCCTGGACTTCAAGAGACCCAGTGCTTC